These T cell receptor beta chains were read from a single sample in a study of human T cells and chemical hapten exposure. TCRdb re-analysed the RACE reads in MiXCR, keeping a single row per CDR3 protein. There are fewer than 350,000 distinct CDR3 sequences in the sample; 7.5% to 8% occur only once, and approximately 1.2% lies in the top ten. The sample was whole blood, taken in connection with sensitization to the hapten diphenylcyclopropenone (DPC). Receptors originate from a man between 18 and 29 years old with alopecia areata. Some clones in this sample may be carry-over from other donors' samples. Both conserved end residues are part of each CDR3.

TRBJ1-6,TRBV7-9,CASSSGASPLHF
TRBJ1-1,TRBV2,CASNGVDTEAFF
TRBJ1-6,TRBV2,CASSFSGGGNSPLHF
TRBJ2-3,TRBV11-2,CASSFLRTDTQYF
TRBJ2-5,TRBV7-2,CASSLEWGGETQYF
TRBJ1-4,TRBV2,CASSVANEKLFF
TRBJ1-2,TRBV6-5,CASRRASLLNGYTF
TRBJ1-6,TRBV6-2/TRBV6-3,CASNYPDRVGNSPLHF
TRBJ2-3,TRBV12-3/TRBV12-4,CASSSDPTDTQYF
TRBJ2-1,TRBV6-5,CASSYSRAYNEQFF
TRBJ1-6,TRBV20-1,CSASRQEESSPLHF
TRBJ1-2,TRBV4-3,CASSQDRRGAVDGYTF
TRBJ1-2,TRBV7-9,CASSLAGGEANYGYTF
TRBJ2-1,TRBV10-3,CAIQSTKILAGVYNEQFF
TRBJ2-7,TRBV6-2/TRBV6-3,CASSWGPYEQYF
TRBJ1-1,TRBV7-9,CASSLVGRRNTEAFF
TRBJ2-3,TRBV7-2,CASSLGARSTDTQYF